This T cell receptor beta chain appears in the sequencing data of a study of Graves' ophthalmopathy and Graves' hyperthyroidism. Study outcomes and limitations: Predictions made by the model for ophthalmopathy progression reached 55% to 71% sensitivity and about 72% specificity.

CDR3 length: 14 residues. Germline CDR1 and CDR2: SQVTM and ANQGSEA. V was clipped by 5 bases and J by 4 bases, with 15 bases between them. Scientists amplified the TCR beta CDR3 regions from RNA transcripts. RT-PCR with HTBI primers came first, then second-round multiplex PCR. TCRdb fed the multiplex PCR reads into MiXCR, producing one record per CDR3 protein. Of hundreds of thousands of distinct CDR3 sequences in the sample, 22% were seen once. This clonotype was observed a few times. The antigen is not known. Certain patients, namely those with other autoimmune diseases, uncontrolled infections, pregnancy or lactation, were excluded. The PBMC fraction was derived from under 11 ml of fresh peripheral blood.

This sequence originates from a woman between 18 and 29 years old with stable Graves' hyperthyroidism. Some clones in this sample may be carry-over from other donors' samples. This chain links TRBV29-1 with TRBJ1-3, with D possibly matching TRBD1 (5 bases). Specimen: peripheral blood. In DNA form, the CDR3 reads TGCAGCGTTATCGAGGGGCTTTCGGGAAACACCATATATTTT. This gives the protein CSVIEGLSGNTIYF.